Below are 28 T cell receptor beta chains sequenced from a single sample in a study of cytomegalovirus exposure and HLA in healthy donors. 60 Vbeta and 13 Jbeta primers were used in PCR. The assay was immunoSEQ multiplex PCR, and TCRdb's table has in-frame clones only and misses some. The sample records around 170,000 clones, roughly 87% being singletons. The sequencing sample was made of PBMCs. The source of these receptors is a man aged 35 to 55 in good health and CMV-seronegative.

CDR3 nucleotides: TGTGCCACCAGCTTCGCCGGGACAGGGCTCTACAATGAGCAGTTCTTC. Its protein product is CATSFAGTGLYNEQFF. J is TRBJ2-1 and V is TRBV15; 9 bases agree with TRBD1. Germline lookup yields CDR1 LNHNV and CDR2 YYDKDF (reference sequence). This CDR3 is 16 amino acids long. V was clipped by 5 bases and J by 3 bases; unmatched bases: 8.

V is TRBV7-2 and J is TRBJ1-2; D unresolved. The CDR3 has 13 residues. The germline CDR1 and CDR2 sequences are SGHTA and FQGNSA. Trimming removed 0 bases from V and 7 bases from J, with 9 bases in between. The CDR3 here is CASSLAPGTGYTF. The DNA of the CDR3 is TGTGCCAGCAGCTTAGCTCCGGGAACTGGCTACACCTTC.

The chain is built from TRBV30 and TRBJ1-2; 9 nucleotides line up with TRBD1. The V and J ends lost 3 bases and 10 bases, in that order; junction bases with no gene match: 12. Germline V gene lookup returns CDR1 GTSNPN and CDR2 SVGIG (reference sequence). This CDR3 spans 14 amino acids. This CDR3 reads CAWSQDRGLGLYTF. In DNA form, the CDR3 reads TGTGCCTGGAGCCAGGACAGGGGATTGGGACTCTACACCTTC.

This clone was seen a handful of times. The chain's CDR3 is CASNGQGVYEQYF. The CDR3 nucleotides are TGTGCCAGCAACGGACAGGGGGTCTACGAGCAGTACTTC. The chain recombines TRBV6-5 with TRBJ2-7, with 10 bases fitting TRBD1. V was clipped by 7 bases and J by 3 bases; unmatched bases: 3. Germline CDR1 is MNHEY and CDR2 is SVGAGI. The CDR3 extends over 13 amino acids.

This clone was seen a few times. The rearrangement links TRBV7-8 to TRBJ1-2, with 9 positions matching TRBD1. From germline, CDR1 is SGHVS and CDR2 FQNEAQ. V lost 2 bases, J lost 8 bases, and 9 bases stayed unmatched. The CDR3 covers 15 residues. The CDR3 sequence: CASSLRDRAARGYTF. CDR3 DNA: TGTGCCAGCAGCTTACGGGACAGGGCCGCCCGGGGCTACACCTTC.

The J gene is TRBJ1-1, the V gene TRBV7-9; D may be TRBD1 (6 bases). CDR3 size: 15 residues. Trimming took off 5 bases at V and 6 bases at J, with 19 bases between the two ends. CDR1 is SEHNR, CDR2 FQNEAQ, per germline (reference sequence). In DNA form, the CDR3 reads TGTGCCAGCAGCCCAACAGGGTTAGTAACCGCTGAAGCTTTCTTT. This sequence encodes CASSPTGLVTAEAFF. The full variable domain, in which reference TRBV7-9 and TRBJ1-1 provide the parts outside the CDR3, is DTGVSQNPRHKITKRGQNVTFRCDPISEHNRLYWYRQTLGQGPEFLTYFQNEAQLEKSRLLSDRFSAERPKGSFSTLEIQRTEQGDSAMYLCASSPTGLVTAEAFFGQGTRLTVV.

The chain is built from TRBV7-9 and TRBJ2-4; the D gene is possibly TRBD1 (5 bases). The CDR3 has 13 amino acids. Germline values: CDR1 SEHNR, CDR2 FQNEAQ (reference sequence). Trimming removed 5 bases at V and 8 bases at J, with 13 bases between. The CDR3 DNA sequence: TGTGCCAGCAGCCCCCAGGGTCGGGACATTCAGTACTTC. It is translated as CASSPQGRDIQYF.

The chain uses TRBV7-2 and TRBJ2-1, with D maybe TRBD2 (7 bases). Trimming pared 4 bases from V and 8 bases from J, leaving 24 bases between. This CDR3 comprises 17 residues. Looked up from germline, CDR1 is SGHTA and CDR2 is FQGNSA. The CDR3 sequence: CASSSPPGGRQLDEQFF. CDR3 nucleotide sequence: TGTGCCAGCAGCTCACCCCCGGGGGGCCGTCAGTTGGATGAGCAGTTCTTC.

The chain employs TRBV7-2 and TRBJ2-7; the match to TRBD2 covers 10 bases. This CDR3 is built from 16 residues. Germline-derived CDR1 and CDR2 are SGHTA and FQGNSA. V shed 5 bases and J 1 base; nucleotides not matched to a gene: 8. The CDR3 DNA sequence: TGTGCCAGCAGCGCCTATAAGCGGGAGGGTTCCTACGAGCAGTACTTC. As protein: CASSAYKREGSYEQYF.

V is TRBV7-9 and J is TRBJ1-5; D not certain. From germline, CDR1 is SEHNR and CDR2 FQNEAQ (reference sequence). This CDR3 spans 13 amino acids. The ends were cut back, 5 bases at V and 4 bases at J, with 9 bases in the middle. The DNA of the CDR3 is TGTGCCAGCAGCCAACTGTCGAATCAGCCCCAGCATTTT. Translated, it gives CASSQLSNQPQHF.

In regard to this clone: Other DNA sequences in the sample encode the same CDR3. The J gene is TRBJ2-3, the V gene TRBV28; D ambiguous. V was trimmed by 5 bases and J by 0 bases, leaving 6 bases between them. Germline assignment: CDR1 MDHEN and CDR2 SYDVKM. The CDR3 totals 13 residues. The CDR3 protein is CASSPQSTDTQYF. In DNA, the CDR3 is TGTGCCAGCAGTCCCCAAAGCACAGATACGCAGTATTTT.

Here the CDR3 reads CASSQVGLGTNEKLFF. CDR3 DNA sequence: TGTGCCAGCAGCCAGGTCGGTTTAGGAACTAATGAAAAACTGTTTTTT. The chain employs TRBV28 and TRBJ1-4; D unresolved. The length of the CDR3 is 16 residues. Germline lookup yields CDR1 MDHEN and CDR2 SYDVKM. Trimming stripped 6 bases from V and 1 base from J, with 15 bases between.

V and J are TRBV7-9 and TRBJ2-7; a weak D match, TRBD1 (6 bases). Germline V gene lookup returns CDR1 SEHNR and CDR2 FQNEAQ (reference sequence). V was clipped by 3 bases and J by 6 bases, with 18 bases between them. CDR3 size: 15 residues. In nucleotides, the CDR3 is TGTGCCAGCAGCTTCAGGGGCCCACTGGTATCCGAGCAGTACTTC. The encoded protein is CASSFRGPLVSEQYF. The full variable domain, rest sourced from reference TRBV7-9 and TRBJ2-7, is DTGVSQNPRHKITKRGQNVTFRCDPISEHNRLYWYRQTLGQGPEFLTYFQNEAQLEKSRLLSDRFSAERPKGSFSTLEIQRTEQGDSAMYLCASSFRGPLVSEQYFGPGTRLTVT.

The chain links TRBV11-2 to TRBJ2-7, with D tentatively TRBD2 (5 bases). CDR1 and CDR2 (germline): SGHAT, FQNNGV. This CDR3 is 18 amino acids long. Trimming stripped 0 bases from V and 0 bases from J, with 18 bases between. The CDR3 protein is CASSLDLISGGSSYEQYF. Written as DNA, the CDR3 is TGTGCCAGCAGCTTAGATCTTATCAGCGGAGGAAGCTCCTACGAGCAGTACTTC.

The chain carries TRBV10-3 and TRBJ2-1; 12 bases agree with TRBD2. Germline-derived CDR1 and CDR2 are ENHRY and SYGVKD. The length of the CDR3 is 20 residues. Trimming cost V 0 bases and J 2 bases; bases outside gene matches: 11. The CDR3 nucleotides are TGTGCCATCAGTGAGTCGAGGATTCTAGCGGGGGGGCCACCCTACAATGAGCAGTTCTTC. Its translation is CAISESRILAGGPPYNEQFF.

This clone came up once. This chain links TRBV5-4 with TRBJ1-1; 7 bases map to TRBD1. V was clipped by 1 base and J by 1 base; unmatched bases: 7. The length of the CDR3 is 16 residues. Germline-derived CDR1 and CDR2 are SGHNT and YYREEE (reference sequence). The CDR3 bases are TGTGCCAGCAGCTTGTGGCCCAAGGGGGCGAACACTGAAGCTTTCTTT. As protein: CASSLWPKGANTEAFF.

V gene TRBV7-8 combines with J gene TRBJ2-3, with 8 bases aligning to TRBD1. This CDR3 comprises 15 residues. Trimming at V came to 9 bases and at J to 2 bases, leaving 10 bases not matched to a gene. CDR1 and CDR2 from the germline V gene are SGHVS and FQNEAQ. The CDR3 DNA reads TGTGCCAGTTCGTCGGGACAGGTACACACAGATACGCAGTATTTT. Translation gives CASSSGQVHTDTQYF.

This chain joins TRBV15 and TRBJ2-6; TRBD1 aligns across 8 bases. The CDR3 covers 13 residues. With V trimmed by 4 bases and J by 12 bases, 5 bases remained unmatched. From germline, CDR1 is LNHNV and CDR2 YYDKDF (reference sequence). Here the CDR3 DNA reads TGTGCCACCAGCATAAGGACAGGGTCCGTCCTGACTTTC. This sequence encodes CATSIRTGSVLTF.

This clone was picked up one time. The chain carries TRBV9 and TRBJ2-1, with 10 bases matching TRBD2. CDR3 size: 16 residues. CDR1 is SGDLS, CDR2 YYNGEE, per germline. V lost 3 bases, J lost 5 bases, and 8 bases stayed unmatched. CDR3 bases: TGTGCCAGCAGCGCCCCGGGGACTAGCGCCCACAATGAGCAGTTCTTC. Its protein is CASSAPGTSAHNEQFF.

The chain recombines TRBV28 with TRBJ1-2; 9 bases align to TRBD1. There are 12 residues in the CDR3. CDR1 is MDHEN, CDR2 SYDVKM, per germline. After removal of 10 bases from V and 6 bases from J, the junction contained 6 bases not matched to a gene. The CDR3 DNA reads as TGTGCCATTACAGGGGGCGCACATGGCTACACCTTC. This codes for CAITGGAHGYTF.

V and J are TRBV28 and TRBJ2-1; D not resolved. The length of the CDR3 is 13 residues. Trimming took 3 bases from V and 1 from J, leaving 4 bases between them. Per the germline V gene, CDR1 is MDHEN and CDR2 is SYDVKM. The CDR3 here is CASSFSSYNEQFF. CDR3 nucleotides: TGTGCCAGCAGTTTCAGTTCCTACAATGAGCAGTTCTTC.

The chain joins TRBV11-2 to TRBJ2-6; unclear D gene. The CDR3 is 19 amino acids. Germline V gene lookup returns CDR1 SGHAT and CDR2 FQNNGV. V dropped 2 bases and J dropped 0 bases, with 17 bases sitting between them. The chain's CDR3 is CASSLRSLLSYSGANVLTF. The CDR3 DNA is TGTGCCAGCAGCTTACGTTCCCTGCTATCGTACTCTGGGGCCAACGTCCTGACTTTC. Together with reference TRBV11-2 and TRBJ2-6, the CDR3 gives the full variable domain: EAGVAQSPRYKIIEKRQSVAFWCNPISGHATLYWYQQILGQGPKLLIQFQNNGVVDDSQLPKDRFSAERLKGVDSTLKIQPAKLEDSAVYLCASSLRSLLSYSGANVLTFGAGSRLTVL.

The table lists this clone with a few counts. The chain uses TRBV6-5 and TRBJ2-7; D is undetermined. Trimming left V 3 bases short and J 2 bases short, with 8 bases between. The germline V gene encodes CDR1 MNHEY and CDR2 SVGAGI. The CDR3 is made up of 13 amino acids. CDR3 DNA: TGTGCCAGCAGTTATCGGGTTACCTACGAGCAGTACTTC. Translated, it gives CASSYRVTYEQYF.

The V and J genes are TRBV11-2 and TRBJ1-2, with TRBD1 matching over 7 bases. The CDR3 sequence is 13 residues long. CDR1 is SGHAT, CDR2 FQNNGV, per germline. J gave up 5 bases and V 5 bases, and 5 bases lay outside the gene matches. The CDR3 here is CASSDRDGYGYTF. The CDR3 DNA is TGTGCCAGCAGCGACAGGGACGGATATGGCTACACCTTC.

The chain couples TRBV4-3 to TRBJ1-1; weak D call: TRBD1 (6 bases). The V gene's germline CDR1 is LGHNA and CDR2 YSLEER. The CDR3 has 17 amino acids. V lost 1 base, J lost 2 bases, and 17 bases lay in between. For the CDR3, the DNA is TGCGCCAGCAGCCAAGGCCTAACGACAGGTGGAAACACTGAAGCTTTCTTT. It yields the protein CASSQGLTTGGNTEAFF.

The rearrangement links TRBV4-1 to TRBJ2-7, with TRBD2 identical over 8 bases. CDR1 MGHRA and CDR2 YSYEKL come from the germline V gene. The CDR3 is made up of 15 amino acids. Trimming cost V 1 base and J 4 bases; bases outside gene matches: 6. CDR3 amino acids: CASSQAGLVGYEQYF. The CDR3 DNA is TGCGCCAGCAGCCAAGCGGGACTAGTGGGTTACGAGCAGTACTTC.

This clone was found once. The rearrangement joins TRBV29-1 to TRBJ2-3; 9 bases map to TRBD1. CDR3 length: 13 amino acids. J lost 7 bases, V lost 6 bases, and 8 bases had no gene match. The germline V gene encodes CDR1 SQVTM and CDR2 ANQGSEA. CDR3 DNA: TGCAGCGTGCCTAGACAGGGGGGTTATACGCAGTATTTT. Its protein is CSVPRQGGYTQYF.

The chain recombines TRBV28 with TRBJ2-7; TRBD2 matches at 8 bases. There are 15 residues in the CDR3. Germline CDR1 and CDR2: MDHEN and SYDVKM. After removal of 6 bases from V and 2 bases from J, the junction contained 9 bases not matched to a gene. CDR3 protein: CASSAGGAPPYEQYF. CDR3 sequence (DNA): TGTGCCAGCAGCGCCGGGGGGGCGCCTCCCTACGAGCAGTACTTC.